These 26 T cell receptor beta chains share one sample of origin, sequenced in a study of tumor-infiltrating lymphocytes in localized non-small cell lung cancer (dated by TCRdb to about 2021). The library was obtained by the immunoSEQ multiplex PCR assay. TCRdb's version of the immuneACCESS table is confined to in-frame rearrangements and falls short of the full clone set. An unresolved V gene accounts for under half of the shortfall where checked; the remainder is of unknown origin. A total of over 10,000 clones appear in this sample, 70% to 90% of them only once. The ten top clones hold under 4.5% of the sample. Sample: uninvolved lung tissue not adjacent to the tumor. These receptors were collected from a human donor with non-small cell lung cancer.

The chain recombines TRBV27 with TRBJ2-3; D is undetermined. V lost 6 bases and J 8 bases, leaving 12 bases between the germline ends. The CDR3 runs 12 residues. Germline values: CDR1 MNHEY, CDR2 SMNVEV (reference sequence). The CDR3 here is CASRVWAGTQYF. DNA of the CDR3: TGTGCCAGCAGAGTCTGGGCCGGTACGCAGTATTTT.

This rearrangement joins TRBV6-1 to TRBJ1-1; D might be TRBD1 (6 bases). Deletions cut 3 bases from V and 3 bases from J, with 11 bases between. The germline V gene encodes CDR1 MNHNS and CDR2 SASEGT. The CDR3 has 14 amino acids. The CDR3 DNA sequence: TGTGCCAGCAGTGATGACAGGCGAGACACTGAAGCTTTCTTT. Amino acid sequence: CASSDDRRDTEAFF.

The rearrangement uses TRBV18 and TRBJ2-7; tentatively, D is TRBD1 or TRBD2 (5 bases each). The CDR3 totals 13 residues. CDR1 and CDR2 (germline): KGHSH, LQKENI. Trimming shortened V by 5 bases and J by 3 bases, and 11 bases separated the two germline ends. In DNA form, the CDR3 reads TGTGCCAGCTCAGTAGGGGAGAGCTACGAGCAGTACTTC. Amino acid sequence: CASSVGESYEQYF.

The rearrangement uses TRBV7-9 and TRBJ1-3; D gene ambiguous. The CDR3 covers 15 residues. V lost 1 base and J lost 4, with 11 bases in between. Germline assignment: CDR1 SEHNR and CDR2 FQNEAQ (reference sequence). The CDR3, as DNA: TGTGCCAGCAGCTTAGAAATGGGGTTAGGAAACACCATATATTTT. Amino acid sequence: CASSLEMGLGNTIYF.

CDR3 DNA sequence: TGCGCCAGCAGTGCTTCGCAGGGATTCGGGACTGAAGCTTTCTTT. This encodes CASSASQGFGTEAFF. The chain carries TRBV10-2 and TRBJ1-1; D is possibly TRBD1 (5 bases). The CDR3 covers 15 residues. The V end lost 4 bases, the J end lost 5 bases, and 17 bases lay between the germline ends. Germline V gives CDR1 WSHSY, CDR2 SAAADI.

This clone was observed once. The rearrangement uses TRBV5-1 and TRBJ2-2; D possibly corresponds to TRBD2 (5 bases). The germline V gene has CDR1 SGHRS and CDR2 YFSETQ. The V and J ends lost 0 bases and 3 bases respectively, with 9 bases between them. CDR3 length: 15 amino acids. In nucleotides, the CDR3 is TGCGCCAGCAGCTTGGCAAGGACTCACACCGGGGAGCTGTTTTTT. Encoded protein: CASSLARTHTGELFF.

The chain is built from TRBV5-1 and TRBJ1-5; D gene ambiguous. The length of the CDR3 is 13 residues. CDR1 is SGHRS, CDR2 YFSETQ, per germline. The V gene lost 0 bases and the J gene lost 2 bases, with 3 bases spanning the gap. The CDR3 DNA reads as TGCGCCAGCAGCTTGGATCGCAATCAGCCCCAGCATTTT. Protein product: CASSLDRNQPQHF.

The chain links TRBV30 to TRBJ2-7; D remains unclear. The CDR3 is 13 residues long. V lost 0 bases and J lost 6, with 12 bases in between. The V gene's germline CDR1 is GTSNPN and CDR2 SVGIG (reference sequence). The CDR3 loop is CAWSVSVVGEQYF. For the CDR3, the DNA is TGTGCCTGGAGTGTCTCAGTAGTAGGCGAGCAGTACTTC.

The CDR3 DNA follows: TGCAGCGTCGCAGCACTAGCGGGGGGCCGGGAGACCCAGTACTTC. Translation: CSVAALAGGRETQYF. This rearrangement joins TRBV29-1 to TRBJ2-5, with 12 nucleotides matching TRBD2. In germline, CDR1 is SQVTM, CDR2 ANQGSEA. CDR3 size: 15 residues. With 6 bases clipped from V and 5 bases from J, the junction kept 10 bases outside the gene matches.

The CDR3: CASRYARNTEAFF. CDR3 sequence (DNA): TGCGCCAGCAGGTACGCCAGGAACACTGAAGCTTTCTTT. This rearrangement joins TRBV10-2 to TRBJ1-1; no reliable D call. Per the germline V gene, CDR1 is WSHSY and CDR2 is SAAADI. Trimming took 6 bases from V and 1 from J, leaving 9 bases between them. The CDR3 runs 13 residues.

Sample share makes this clone medium-sized. The chain is built from TRBV2 and TRBJ2-3; tentative D call: TRBD2 (5 bases). The V and J ends lost 8 bases and 1 base respectively, with 10 bases between them. This CDR3 region has 13 residues. Germline CDR1 is SNHLY and CDR2 is FYNNEI. The CDR3 DNA reads TGTGCCAGCGAGGGTAGGGGCACAGATACGCAGTATTTT. Residues: CASEGRGTDTQYF.

V is TRBV11-3 and J is TRBJ2-3; the D is unclear. The V gene lost 3 bases and the J gene lost 4 bases, with 5 bases spanning the gap. CDR3 length: 12 amino acids. CDR1 SGHNT and CDR2 YENEEA come from the germline V gene. CDR3 coding DNA: TGTGCCAGCAGCTTTGGATCAGATACGCAGTATTTT. This encodes CASSFGSDTQYF.

The chain has TRBV7-8 and TRBJ1-6, with D uncertain. Germline V gene lookup returns CDR1 SGHVS and CDR2 FQNEAQ. Trimming shortened V by 4 bases and J by 11 bases, and 24 bases separated the two germline ends. This CDR3 contains 17 residues. The CDR3 loop reads CASSSAFDSVKRTPLHF. The CDR3 DNA sequence: TGTGCCAGCAGCTCTGCCTTCGACTCGGTTAAGAGGACACCCCTCCACTTT.

The J gene is TRBJ2-3, the V gene TRBV6-6; 7 bases line up with TRBD2. The CDR3 is 14 amino acids. V shed 7 bases, J shed 10 bases, and the junction held 14 bases outside the gene matches. Germline V CDR1 and CDR2: MNHNY, SVGAGI (reference sequence). The DNA of the CDR3 is TGTGCCAGCACTCTCGGGACTACCGAAAGTCCGCAGTATTTT. As protein: CASTLGTTESPQYF.

The chain combines TRBV27 with TRBJ2-2, with 9 bases lining up with TRBD1. Losses at the gene ends were 3 bases for V and 6 bases for J; bases not matched to a gene: 2. The CDR3 is 14 amino acids. The germline CDR1 and CDR2 sequences are MNHEY and SMNVEV (reference sequence). CDR3 in DNA: TGTGCCAGCAGTTTGGACAGGGGAGCCGGGGAGCTGTTTTTT. Translation: CASSLDRGAGELFF.

This chain connects TRBV5-1 to TRBJ1-2, with D uncertain. V lost 0 bases and J 3 bases, leaving 9 bases between the germline ends. From germline, CDR1 is SGHRS and CDR2 YFSETQ. This CDR3 contains 14 residues. Here the CDR3 reads CASSLALADYGYTF. For the CDR3, the DNA is TGCGCCAGCAGCTTGGCCTTGGCGGACTATGGCTACACCTTC.

The rearrangement joins TRBV6-1 to TRBJ2-3; perhaps TRBD2 as D (5 bases). The CDR3 runs to 15 residues. V dropped 2 bases and J dropped 5 bases, with 14 bases sitting between them. Germline assignment: CDR1 MNHNS and CDR2 SASEGT. CDR3 amino acids: CASSETRGSGDTQYF. The CDR3 DNA is TGTGCCAGCAGTGAAACGAGAGGGAGCGGAGATACGCAGTATTTT.

This sequence joins TRBV5-6 and TRBJ2-1; TRBD1 aligns across 9 bases. Germline-derived CDR1 and CDR2 are SGHDT and YYEEEE. V lost 4 bases and J lost 7; bases outside the gene matches: 12. This CDR3 region has 16 residues. The CDR3 reads CASSLPGTGSGNEQFF. CDR3 coding DNA: TGTGCCAGCAGCCTCCCCGGGACAGGGAGCGGTAATGAGCAGTTCTTC. The full variable domain, rest sourced from reference TRBV5-6 and TRBJ2-1, is DAGVTQSPTHLIKTRGQQVTLRCSPKSGHDTVSWYQQALGQGPQFIFQYYEEEERQRGNFPDRFSGHQFPNYSSELNVNALLLGDSALYLCASSLPGTGSGNEQFFGPGTRLTVL.

V gene TRBV5-4 combines with J gene TRBJ2-7; the D gene is possibly TRBD2 (6 bases). Trimming pared 2 bases from V and 6 bases from J, leaving 12 bases between. The CDR3 spans 13 residues. CDR1 and CDR2 from the germline V gene are SGHNT and YYREEE (reference sequence). The CDR3 DNA follows: TGTGCCAGCAGCTTTGCTGGGGGAGGCGAGCAGTACTTC. Its translation: CASSFAGGGEQYF.

The V call is TRBV28, the J call TRBJ2-7; 11 bases map to TRBD2. The germline gives CDR1 MDHEN, CDR2 SYDVKM. V gave up 5 bases and J gave up 3 bases; unmatched junction bases: 3. The CDR3 runs 14 residues. The CDR3 DNA reads as TGTGCCAGCAGTGTAACTAGCGGGGGCTACGAGCAGTACTTC. It translates to CASSVTSGGYEQYF. Full variable domain (rest looked up from reference TRBV28 and TRBJ2-7): DVKVTQSSRYLVKRTGEKVFLECVQDMDHENMFWYRQDPGLGLRLIYFSYDVKMKEKGDIPEGYSVSREKKERFSLILESASTNQTSMYLCASSVTSGGYEQYFGPGTRLTVT.

The chain employs TRBV29-1 and TRBJ2-5; 9 positions agree with TRBD2. The junction had 12 bases not matched to a gene; V was cut back by 5 bases and J by 5 bases. Germline V gives CDR1 SQVTM, CDR2 ANQGSEA. The CDR3 has 15 amino acids. The CDR3, as DNA: TGCAGCGTTCCCACGAGCGGGGGGTCGGGGGAGACCCAGTACTTC. It codes for CSVPTSGGSGETQYF.

This clone is a singleton in its sample. This rearrangement joins TRBV19 to TRBJ1-4; D not certain. The CDR3 has 12 residues. Between the trimmed V and J ends, which lost 5 bases and 6 bases, there was a span of 7 bases. Germline V lookup: CDR1 LNHDA, CDR2 SQIVND (reference sequence). DNA for the CDR3: TGTGCCAGTAGTTTGGCGGATGAAAAACTGTTTTTT. Encoded protein: CASSLADEKLFF.

V is TRBV7-9 and J is TRBJ2-1; the match to TRBD2 covers 10 bases. The CDR3 runs 15 residues. Trimming removed 2 bases from V and 12 bases from J; junction bases left unmatched: 10. Germline V gives CDR1 SEHNR, CDR2 FQNEAQ (reference sequence). The CDR3 coding sequence is TGTGCCAGCAGCTTAATGATAGCGGGGGGCCATATGCAGTTCTTC. Its translation: CASSLMIAGGHMQFF.

CDR3 in amino acids: CASSITGVYDEQYF. The CDR3 nucleotides read TGTGCCAGTAGTATTACAGGGGTTTACGACGAGCAGTACTTC. The V call is TRBV19, the J call TRBJ2-7, with 7 positions matching TRBD1. The CDR3 is 14 residues long. Germline V CDR1 and CDR2: LNHDA, SQIVND (reference sequence). With 3 bases clipped from V and 5 bases from J, the junction kept 7 bases outside the gene matches.

The chain links TRBV11-1 to TRBJ2-3, with 8 bases identical to TRBD2. V dropped 4 bases and J dropped 4; count of bases not matched to a gene: 10. The CDR3 contains 16 residues. In germline, CDR1 is SGHAT, CDR2 FQDESV (reference sequence). The CDR3 region has the DNA TGTGCCAGCAGCTCCGTTCACGAGCGGGAGTCAGATACGCAGTATTTT. Protein product: CASSSVHERESDTQYF.

V and J are TRBV2 and TRBJ1-5, with unresolved D. CDR3 length: 17 amino acids. The ends were cut back, 5 bases at V and 7 bases at J, with 24 bases in the middle. Germline CDR1 reads SNHLY; CDR2 reads FYNNEI. The CDR3, as DNA: TGTGCCAGCAGTCCATGGAGGGTAAGAAGGAGTTTGCAGCCCCAGCATTTT. It translates to CASSPWRVRRSLQPQHF.